This T cell receptor beta chain was sequenced for a study of T cell changes during pregnancy in multiple sclerosis. The table came from immunoSEQ multiplex PCR; TCRdb's copy has only in-frame clones and leaves some out. The table records about 130,000 clones, 95% to 98% of them present only once. V lost 6 bases, J lost 5 bases, and 9 bases stayed unmatched. Germline V lookup: CDR1 SGHAT, CDR2 FQNNGV. The CDR3 length is 16 residues. This TCR was recovered from a female donor with multiple sclerosis, enrolled in a pregnancy study. The gene calls are TRBV11-2 and TRBJ2-1, with 11 bases matching TRBD2. This specimen was peripheral blood, taken after pregnancy. CDR3 nucleotides: TGTGCCAGCAGGCACTCGGGACTAGCGGACAACAATGAGCAGTTCTTC. It specifies CASRHSGLADNNEQFF.